Below are 28 T cell receptor beta chains sequenced from a single sample in a study of cytomegalovirus exposure and HLA in healthy donors. The PCR made use of 60 Vbeta and 13 Jbeta primers. Assay used: immunoSEQ multiplex PCR; TCRdb lists only in-frame clones, some missing. The sample shows around 130,000 clones, approximately 8.8% of them seen only once. The sequencing sample was made of PBMCs. The source is a man aged 35 to 55 in good health and CMV-seronegative.

The V and J genes are TRBV7-6 and TRBJ1-1, with D possibly being TRBD1 (5 bases). Germline CDR1 reads SGHVS; CDR2 reads FNYEAQ. This CDR3 has 13 residues. V lost 5 bases, J lost 1 base, and 8 bases lay in between. In DNA form, the CDR3 reads TGTGCCAGCAGCCCAGGACAGAACACTGAAGCTTTCTTT. This sequence encodes CASSPGQNTEAFF.

This clone was seen more than once but under ten times. V and J are TRBV19 and TRBJ1-1; D call uncertain. Germline V gene lookup returns CDR1 LNHDA and CDR2 SQIVND (reference sequence). V shed 7 bases and J shed 7 bases, with 13 bases lying between them. This CDR3 is 12 amino acids long. Written as DNA, the CDR3 is TGTGCCAGTATCAAGTACAAAAGTGAAGCTTTCTTT. This translates into CASIKYKSEAFF.

The chain joins TRBV15 to TRBJ1-5, with D unclear. V was pared by 0 bases and J by 7 bases, with 7 bases between. The germline CDR1 and CDR2 sequences are LNHNV and YYDKDF (reference sequence). This CDR3 has 13 amino acids. Here the CDR3 reads CATSRDRRQPQHF. In DNA, the CDR3 is TGTGCCACCAGCAGAGATCGGAGACAGCCCCAGCATTTT.

The CDR3 region has the DNA TGTGCCAGCTCACCCGGGGACAGGGTAGGAGAAAAACTGTTTTTT. Residues: CASSPGDRVGEKLFF. This chain uses TRBV18 with TRBJ1-4; 9 bases map to TRBD1. This CDR3 is 15 amino acids long. CDR1 is KGHSH, CDR2 LQKENI, per germline. The V segment lost 3 bases and the J segment 8 bases; nucleotides outside the gene matches: 7.

This CDR3 reads CASSPGTDSNQPQHF. DNA for the CDR3: TGTGCCAGTTCCCCCGGGACAGATAGCAATCAGCCCCAGCATTTT. The chain employs TRBV6-1 and TRBJ1-5, with 7 bases identical to TRBD1. CDR3 length: 15 amino acids. Germline CDR1 and CDR2: MNHNS and SASEGT. Trimming removed 9 bases from V and 0 bases from J; junction bases left unmatched: 8.

The chain recombines TRBV11-3 with TRBJ2-5; 7 nucleotides match TRBD2. With 4 bases clipped from V and 5 bases from J, the junction kept 4 bases outside the gene matches. The CDR3 runs to 13 residues. CDR1 is SGHNT, CDR2 YENEEA, per germline. Here the CDR3 reads CASSSLGGETQYF. The CDR3, as DNA: TGTGCCAGCAGCTCACTGGGGGGGGAGACCCAGTACTTC.

This clone was found a few times. The V and J genes are TRBV29-1 and TRBJ2-1; the D is unclear. The V gene lost 4 bases and the J gene lost 6 bases, with 7 bases spanning the gap. The CDR3 totals 11 residues. The germline CDR1 and CDR2 sequences are SQVTM and ANQGSEA. The CDR3 loop reads CSVGRINEQFF. The CDR3 region has the DNA TGCAGCGTTGGGAGAATCAATGAGCAGTTCTTC.

The chain uses TRBV28 and TRBJ2-7, with 9 bases that match TRBD1. Germline V lookup: CDR1 MDHEN, CDR2 SYDVKM. J gave up 1 base and V 3 bases, and 4 bases lay outside the gene matches. This CDR3 contains 15 residues. CDR3 loop: CASSFLTGGSYEQYF. The CDR3 DNA sequence: TGTGCCAGCAGTTTTCTGACAGGGGGTTCCTACGAGCAGTACTTC.

The chain recombines TRBV11-2 with TRBJ2-3, with D maybe TRBD2 (5 bases). CDR3 length: 13 amino acids. Deletions cut 1 base from V and 4 bases from J, with 6 bases between. Germline V gives CDR1 SGHAT, CDR2 FQNNGV. In nucleotides, the CDR3 is TGTGCCAGCAGCTTAGCGGGGTCAGATACGCAGTATTTT. Protein product: CASSLAGSDTQYF.

This clone was picked up a small number of times. The chain employs TRBV5-1 and TRBJ1-2; D might be TRBD1 (6 bases). Trimming shortened V by 3 bases and J by 10 bases, and 22 bases separated the two germline ends. Germline loops: CDR1 SGHRS, CDR2 YFSETQ. The CDR3 is 15 amino acids. In DNA form, the CDR3 reads TGCGCCAGCAGCTCCCATCTCTCCTACAGGGACTACTACACCTTC. This translates into CASSSHLSYRDYYTF. The whole variable domain, filled in from reference TRBV5-1 and TRBJ1-2, reads KAGVTQTPRYLIKTRGQQVTLSCSPISGHRSVSWYQQTPGQGLQFLFEYFSETQRNKGNFPGRFSGRQFSNSRSEMNVSTLELGDSALYLCASSSHLSYRDYYTFGSGTRLTVV.

This clone occurred a few times. The chain uses TRBV2 and TRBJ1-1; perhaps TRBD1 as D (6 bases). The germline gives CDR1 SNHLY, CDR2 FYNNEI. V lost 7 bases to trimming and J lost 11 bases, with 14 bases between them. The length of the CDR3 is 11 residues. The CDR3 region has the DNA TGTGCCAGCAACTACAGGGTTAATGCTTTCTTT. Amino acids: CASNYRVNAFF. Filled out from reference TRBV2 and TRBJ1-1, the complete variable domain reads EPEVTQTPSHQVTQMGQEVILRCVPISNHLYFYWYRQILGQKVEFLVSFYNNEISEKSEIFDDQFSVERPDGSNFTLKIRSTKLEDSAMYFCASNYRVNAFFGQGTRLTVV.

This clone was seen only a few times. The chain links TRBV5-1 to TRBJ2-1, with 9 bases aligning to TRBD2. The germline V gene has CDR1 SGHRS and CDR2 YFSETQ. V gave up 5 bases and J gave up 6 bases; unmatched junction bases: 6. The CDR3 is 14 residues long. CDR3 nucleotide sequence: TGCGCCAGCAGTCGTAGCGGGGGAGGCAATGAGCAGTTCTTC. This gives the protein CASSRSGGGNEQFF.

This clone has only a few counts. CDR3: CASSLHRGLTTEAFF. The CDR3 bases are TGTGCCAGCAGCCTCCACAGGGGTTTGACGACTGAAGCTTTCTTT. This rearrangement joins TRBV13 to TRBJ1-1; 7 positions match TRBD1. Germline V lookup: CDR1 PRHDT, CDR2 FYEKMQ (reference sequence). The CDR3 is 15 residues long. V dropped 5 bases and J dropped 5; count of bases not matched to a gene: 11.

There are a few counts of this clone. The gene calls are TRBV30 and TRBJ1-2, with D perhaps matching TRBD1 (5 bases). CDR3 size: 11 residues. V was clipped by 1 base and J by 6 bases, with 6 bases between them. CDR1 is GTSNPN and CDR2 is SVGIG in the germline V gene (reference sequence). CDR3 nucleotides: TGTGCCTGGAGTGGGGGGGATGGCTACACCTTC. It encodes CAWSGGDGYTF.

In its sample, this clone was seen a few times. The chain employs TRBV5-1 and TRBJ1-4, with 7 bases lining up with TRBD1. CDR1 and CDR2 (germline): SGHRS, YFSETQ. The junction had 7 bases not matched to a gene; V was cut back by 2 bases and J by 0 bases. The CDR3 totals 17 residues. The CDR3 DNA follows: TGCGCCAGCAGCTTCTCGACAGGGCTCGCAACTAATGAAAAACTGTTTTTT. It translates to CASSFSTGLATNEKLFF.

This clone was observed a few times. This chain uses TRBV9 with TRBJ2-5, with TRBD2 identical over 10 bases. CDR1 is SGDLS and CDR2 is YYNGEE in the germline V gene. The V and J ends lost 3 bases and 1 base, in that order; junction bases with no gene match: 12. The CDR3 consists of 18 residues. The CDR3 DNA reads TGTGCCAGCAGCGCGATGGAGGTGGTAGCGGGGGGCCAAGAGACCCAGTACTTC. Translated, it gives CASSAMEVVAGGQETQYF.

This sequence joins TRBV27 and TRBJ1-4; 11 nucleotides align to TRBD1. The CDR3 has 16 amino acids. After removal of 6 bases from V and 4 bases from J, the junction contained 7 bases not matched to a gene. Germline loops: CDR1 MNHEY, CDR2 SMNVEV (reference sequence). The CDR3 reads CASSRGTGGINEKLFF. Written as DNA, the CDR3 is TGTGCCAGCAGCAGAGGGACAGGGGGAATTAATGAAAAACTGTTTTTT.

A few counts support this clone. The chain recombines TRBV2 with TRBJ1-2; TRBD1 matches 8 bases. V lost 4 bases and J lost 5; bases outside the gene matches: 9. The CDR3 totals 15 residues. Germline V gene lookup returns CDR1 SNHLY and CDR2 FYNNEI. CDR3 sequence (DNA): TGTGCCAGCAGTGGGTTTTTCCGGACAGGGTATGGCTACACCTTC. It codes for CASSGFFRTGYGYTF.

This clone was seen more than once but under ten times. The V gene is TRBV27, the J gene TRBJ2-6, with D hard to call. The CDR3 runs 16 residues. Looked up from germline, CDR1 is MNHEY and CDR2 is SMNVEV (reference sequence). V dropped 1 base and J dropped 0 bases, with 7 bases sitting between them. The DNA for the CDR3 is TGTGCCAGCAGTTTATGGGCAGTCTCTGGGGCCAACGTCCTGACTTTC. Its translation is CASSLWAVSGANVLTF.

Here the CDR3 reads CASSGGGETEAFF. CDR3 sequence (DNA): TGTGCCAGCAGCGGAGGGGGGGAGACTGAAGCTTTCTTT. The chain employs TRBV9 and TRBJ1-1, with D maybe TRBD1 (6 bases). Germline V gene lookup returns CDR1 SGDLS and CDR2 YYNGEE. The germline V and J ends were trimmed by 3 bases and 5 bases, with 11 bases remaining between them. The CDR3 length is 13 residues.

This clone was counted a few times. V is TRBV2 and J is TRBJ1-5; 7 nucleotides match TRBD1. Trimming at V came to 8 bases and at J to 1 base, leaving 5 bases not matched to a gene. The CDR3 extends over 14 amino acids. The V gene's germline CDR1 is SNHLY and CDR2 FYNNEI. In nucleotides, the CDR3 is TGTGCCAGCGCTGACAGGGCCAGCAATCAGCCCCAGCATTTT. Translated: CASADRASNQPQHF.

The V gene is TRBV5-4, the J gene TRBJ2-1, with D perhaps matching TRBD1 (5 bases). The CDR3 extends over 14 amino acids. Germline loops: CDR1 SGHNT, CDR2 YYREEE (reference sequence). With 4 bases removed from V and 7 bases from J, the gap between germline ends came to 15 bases. The CDR3 nucleotides read TGTGCCAGCAGCGTCAGGGTAAGGGTGAATGAGCAGTTCTTC. This encodes CASSVRVRVNEQFF.

The chain uses TRBV19 and TRBJ2-1; D unresolved. CDR3 length: 13 amino acids. The ends were cut back, 3 bases at V and 3 bases at J, with 6 bases in the middle. Germline loops: CDR1 LNHDA, CDR2 SQIVND (reference sequence). Written as DNA, the CDR3 is TGTGCCAGTAGTATGTTCTTCTACAATGAGCAGTTCTTC. It encodes CASSMFFYNEQFF.

This rearrangement joins TRBV29-1 to TRBJ2-7; 10 bases match TRBD2. V lost 4 bases and J lost 6; bases outside the gene matches: 18. The CDR3 is 17 residues long. Germline V gene data show CDR1 as SQVTM and CDR2 as ANQGSEA. The CDR3 nucleotides read TGCAGCGTTGTGGAAAGGCTAGCGGGGGCTTCAGCGAGCGAGCAGTACTTC. Amino acids: CSVVERLAGASASEQYF.

The CDR3 DNA sequence: TGTGCCAGTAGGGGGACAGGGGCTGTAAACGTCCTGACTTTC. Protein sequence: CASRGTGAVNVLTF. The gene calls are TRBV19 and TRBJ2-6; TRBD1 agrees at 10 bases. V gave up 6 bases and J gave up 10 bases; unmatched junction bases: 6. The germline V gene has CDR1 LNHDA and CDR2 SQIVND (reference sequence). The length of the CDR3 is 14 residues.

The gene calls are TRBV11-2 and TRBJ2-5, with unresolved D. The CDR3 length is 13 residues. Trimming stripped 1 base from V and 5 bases from J, with 8 bases between. Looked up from germline, CDR1 is SGHAT and CDR2 is FQNNGV. The CDR3 DNA reads as TGTGCCAGCAGCTTAGTTCTTCTGGAGACCCAGTACTTC. This sequence encodes CASSLVLLETQYF.

This sequence joins TRBV4-2 and TRBJ2-2, with TRBD2 identical over 11 bases. This CDR3 has 16 residues. CDR1 and CDR2 from the germline V gene are LGHNA and YNFKEQ. Trimming removed 2 bases from V and 3 bases from J; junction bases left unmatched: 2. Here the CDR3 DNA reads TGTGCCAGCAGCCAAATGACTAGCGGGGACACCGGGGAGCTGTTTTTT. It specifies CASSQMTSGDTGELFF.

The chain recombines TRBV19 with TRBJ1-1, with 8 bases lining up with TRBD1. J gave up 2 bases and V 7 bases, and 6 bases lay outside the gene matches. Germline CDR1 is LNHDA and CDR2 is SQIVND (reference sequence). The CDR3 spans 14 residues. The CDR3 DNA is TGTGCCAGTACCTCGGGACAGGTAAACACTGAAGCTTTCTTT. This sequence encodes CASTSGQVNTEAFF.